The T cell receptor (beta chain) under discussion was sequenced for a study of blood T cell repertoires in COVID-19 (dated by TCRdb to 2020 to 2021). With respect to the entire study: Collaborator samples came from the United States, Italy and Spain and covered acute and convalescent phases of COVID-19. The prospective study material was composed of cDNA or gDNA derived from T cells, B-cell-depleted T cells, or PBMCs. Subjects who had been exposed to COVID-19, were actively infected with it, or had recovered from it provided the deeply sampled blood TCRbeta repertoires that made up the dataset. A freely available public database, intended as a resource for researchers studying the immune response to SARS-CoV-2, is where the repertoires were released. The samples were drawn from two sources: the first 160 participants of the ongoing ImmuneRACE study, and fewer than 1,500 subjects contributed by 6 global collaborators. The sample metadata nearly always contained a de-identified subject ID, COVID-19 status, age in years and sex. Where available, HLA class I and class II types were taken from metadata supplied by the sample provider and were not determined by assay-based typing.

Germline trimming: 5 bases from V, 3 bases from J; junction bases outside gene matches: 6. The CDR3, cysteine through phenylalanine, is 16 amino acids long. Left in the record is the CDR3 DNA by itself, 48 bases read in frame from the first base. CDR1 and CDR2 (SGHTA, FQGTGA) derive from the germline V gene. Participants in the prospective study were aged roughly 18 to 89 years, lived in about two dozen United States geographic areas, and enrolled through a virtual design. Cohort assignment in the prospective study relied on participant-reported clinical history from a screening survey and a study questionnaire. In the prospective study, mobile phlebotomists collected whole blood, serum and a nasopharyngeal or oropharyngeal swab from each participant. Participants in the prospective study had the option to provide additional blood draws and questionnaires over a 2-month period. Prospective study blood samples were shipped either frozen or at room temperature before DNA extraction.

The investigation overall reported the following: The quantity of clinical and demographic metadata differed by source and by participant and was supplied without curation.

TCRbeta CDR3 regions were amplified from genomic DNA by means of the immunoSEQ Assay, a bias-controlled multiplex PCR. In the source study's methods: Within the assay, amplification of reference gene primers was used to estimate how many nucleated cells each sample contained. Sequence reads were collapsed and filtered to measure the absolute abundance of every unique TCRbeta CDR3 rearrangement. For each sample, productive Simpson clonality was calculated by taking the square root of Simpson's diversity index across productive rearrangements. The table was pulled from immuneACCESS by TCRdb, which kept in-frame rearrangements only. Such tables lose some clones; where checked, under half of the loss comes from unresolved V genes, and the rest has no known cause. D and trimming were read from the DNA, whereas the V and J calls and clone size are those reported in that table. This sample has approximately 140,000 clones in its table, and 88% of those were observed once. The ten largest account for 1.2% of the sample.

Remarks on this clone: Its antigen remains undetermined. Base-call qualities are not available, and no considerably larger clone is one nucleotide away.

Rearrangement joined TRBV7-3 to TRBJ2-2, and TRBD1 matches 10 of the central bases. Sequenced material: PBMCs or T cells enriched from blood (not recorded which). The TCR comes from a woman younger than 45 with acute COVID-19. The nucleotide sequence reads as follows: TGTGCCAGCAGCGTCGCCGGGACAGGGGACACCGGGGAGCTGTTTTTT. This codes for CASSVAGTGDTGELFF.